This T cell receptor beta chain was retrieved from a study of T cell responses to AZD1222 COVID-19 vaccine. Study-wide points: White British donors predominated, females outnumbered males, and clonal diversity was possibly underestimated.

The germline V gene has CDR1 MNHEY and CDR2 SMNVEV (reference sequence). Trimming took 8 bases from V and 11 from J, leaving 13 bases between them. This CDR3 comprises 11 residues. This clone was counted once. Its antigen is as yet unknown. Sequencing used immunoSEQ multiplex PCR; TCRdb keeps in-frame clones, though not all of them. The repertoire holds about 54,000 clones, 89% seen once, with under 2% in the top ten. The receptor comes from an adult in good health. Sequencing used peripheral blood, obtained on day 0 of AZD1222 vaccination. The J gene is TRBJ2-1, the V gene TRBV27; D might be TRBD1 or TRBD2, each matching 5 bases. The CDR3 spells CASPPLGQQFF. DNA of the CDR3: TGTGCCAGCCCTCCTTTGGGACAGCAGTTCTTC.